The present TCR beta chain was sequenced within a study of post-analysis software for immune sequencing data. Turning to the study itself: Relapsing-remitting, secondary progressive and progressive-relapsing multiple sclerosis courses were included. Notes on the study in general: Compared against controls, patients with multiple sclerosis displayed significantly lower normalized Chao1 diversity. TRBV5-6, TRBV5-1 and TRBV20-1 belonged to a set of roughly 5 TRBV segments that were more frequent in patients than controls.

Unique molecular identifiers were present in the TCR beta cDNA libraries. A single record per CDR3 protein comes from TCRdb applying MiXCR to the PCR reads. The repertoire holds some 800,000 distinct CDR3 sequences, 35% to 55% seen once, with approximately 4.4% in the top ten. As to this clonotype: The antigen remains undetermined.

V was clipped by 1 base and J by 5 bases; unmatched bases: 7. CDR3 length equals 15 residues. The sequence derives from a girl between 10 and 17 years old with multiple sclerosis. Sequenced input: blood. This rearrangement joins TRBV12-3 or TRBV12-4 to TRBJ2-5; 7 nucleotides line up with TRBD2. CDR3 DNA: TGTGCCAGCAGTTTAGGGAGGACTAGTTACGAGACCCAGTACTTC. It yields the protein CASSLGRTSYETQYF.